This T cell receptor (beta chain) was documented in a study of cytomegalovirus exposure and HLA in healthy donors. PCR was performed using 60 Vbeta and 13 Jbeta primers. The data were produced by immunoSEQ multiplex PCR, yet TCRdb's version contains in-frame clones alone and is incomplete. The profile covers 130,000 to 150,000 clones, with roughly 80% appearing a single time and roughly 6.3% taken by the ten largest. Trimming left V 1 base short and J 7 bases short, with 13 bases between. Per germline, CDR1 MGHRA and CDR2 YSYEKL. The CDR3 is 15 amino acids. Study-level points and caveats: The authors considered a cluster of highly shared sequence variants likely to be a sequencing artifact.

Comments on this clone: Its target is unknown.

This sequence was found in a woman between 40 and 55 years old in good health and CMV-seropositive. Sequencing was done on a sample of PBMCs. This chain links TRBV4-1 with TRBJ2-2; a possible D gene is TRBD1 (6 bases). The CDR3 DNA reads TGCGCCAGCAGCCAAGTACAGGGCTTTGTCGGGGAGCTGTTTTTT. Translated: CASSQVQGFVGELFF.